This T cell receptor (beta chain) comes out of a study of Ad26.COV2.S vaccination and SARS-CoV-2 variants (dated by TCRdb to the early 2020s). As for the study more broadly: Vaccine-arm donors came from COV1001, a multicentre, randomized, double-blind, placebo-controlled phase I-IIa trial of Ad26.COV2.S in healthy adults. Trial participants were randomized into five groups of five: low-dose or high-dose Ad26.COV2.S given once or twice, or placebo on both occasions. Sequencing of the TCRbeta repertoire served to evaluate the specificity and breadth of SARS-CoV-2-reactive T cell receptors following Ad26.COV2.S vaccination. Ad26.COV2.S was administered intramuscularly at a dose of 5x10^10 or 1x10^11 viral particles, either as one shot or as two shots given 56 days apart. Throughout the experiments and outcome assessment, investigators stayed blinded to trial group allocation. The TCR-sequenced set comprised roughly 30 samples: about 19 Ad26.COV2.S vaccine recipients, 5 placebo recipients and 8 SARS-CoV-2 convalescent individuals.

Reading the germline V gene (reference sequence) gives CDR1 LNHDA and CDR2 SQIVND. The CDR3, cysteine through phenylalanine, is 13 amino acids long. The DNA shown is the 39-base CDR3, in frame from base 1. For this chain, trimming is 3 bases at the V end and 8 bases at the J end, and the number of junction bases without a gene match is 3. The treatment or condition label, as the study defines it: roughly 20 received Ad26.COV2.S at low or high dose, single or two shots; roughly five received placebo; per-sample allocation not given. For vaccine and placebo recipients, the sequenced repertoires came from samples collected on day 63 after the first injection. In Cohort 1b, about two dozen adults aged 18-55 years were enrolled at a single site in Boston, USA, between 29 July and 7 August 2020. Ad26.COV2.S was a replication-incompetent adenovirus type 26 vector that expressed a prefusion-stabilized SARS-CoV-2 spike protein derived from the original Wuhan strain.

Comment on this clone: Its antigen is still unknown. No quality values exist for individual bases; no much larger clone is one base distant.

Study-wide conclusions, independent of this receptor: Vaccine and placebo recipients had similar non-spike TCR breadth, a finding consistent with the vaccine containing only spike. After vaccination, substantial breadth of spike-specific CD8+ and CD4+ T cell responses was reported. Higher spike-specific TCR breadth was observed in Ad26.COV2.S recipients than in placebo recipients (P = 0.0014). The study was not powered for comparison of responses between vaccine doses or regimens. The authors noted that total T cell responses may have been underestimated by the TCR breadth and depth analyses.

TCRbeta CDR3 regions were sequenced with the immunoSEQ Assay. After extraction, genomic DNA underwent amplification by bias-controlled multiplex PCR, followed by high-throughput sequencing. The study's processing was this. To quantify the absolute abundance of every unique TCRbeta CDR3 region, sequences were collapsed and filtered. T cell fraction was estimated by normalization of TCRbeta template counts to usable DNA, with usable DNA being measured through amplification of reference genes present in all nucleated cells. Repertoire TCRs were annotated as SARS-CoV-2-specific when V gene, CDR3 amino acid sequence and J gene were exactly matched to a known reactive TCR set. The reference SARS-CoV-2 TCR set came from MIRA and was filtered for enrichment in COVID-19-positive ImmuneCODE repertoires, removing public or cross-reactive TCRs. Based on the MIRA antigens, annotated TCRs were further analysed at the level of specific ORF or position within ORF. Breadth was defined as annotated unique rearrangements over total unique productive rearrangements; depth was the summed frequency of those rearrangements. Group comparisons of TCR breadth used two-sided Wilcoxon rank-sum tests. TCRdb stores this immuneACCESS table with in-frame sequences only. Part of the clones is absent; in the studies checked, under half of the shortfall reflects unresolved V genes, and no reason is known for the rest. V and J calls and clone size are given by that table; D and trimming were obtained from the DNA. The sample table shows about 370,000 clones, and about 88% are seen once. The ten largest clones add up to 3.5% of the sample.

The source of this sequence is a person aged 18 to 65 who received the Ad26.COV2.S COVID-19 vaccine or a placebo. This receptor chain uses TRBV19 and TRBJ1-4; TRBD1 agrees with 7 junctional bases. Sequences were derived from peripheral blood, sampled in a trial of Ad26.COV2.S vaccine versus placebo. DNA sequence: TGTGCCAGTAGTATCCTGGGACAGGAAAAACTGTTTTTT. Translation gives CASSILGQEKLFF.